One sample yielded the 8 T cell receptor beta chains listed below, sequenced in a study of cytomegalovirus exposure and HLA in healthy donors. Primers for the PCR totalled 60 Vbeta and 13 Jbeta. Assay: immunoSEQ multiplex PCR; the TCRdb copy retains only in-frame clones and omits some. The sample carries 90,000 to 140,000 clones, around 73% recorded once. Source material: PBMCs. These receptors were taken from a man aged 25 to 40 in good health and CMV-seronegative.

The V and J genes are TRBV29-1 and TRBJ2-7, with D possibly matching TRBD1 (6 bases). CDR3 length: 15 amino acids. V was clipped by 3 bases and J by 1 base, with 16 bases between them. CDR1 is SQVTM and CDR2 is ANQGSEA in the germline V gene. The CDR3 region has the DNA TGCAGCGTTGAGGGATCGGAGGACAGTTCCTACGAGCAGTACTTC. It yields the protein CSVEGSEDSSYEQYF.

The rearrangement links TRBV29-1 to TRBJ2-7; the match to TRBD1 covers 9 bases. CDR1 is SQVTM, CDR2 ANQGSEA, per germline. The CDR3 has 15 amino acids. The V and J ends lost 7 bases and 0 bases, in that order; junction bases with no gene match: 10. CDR3 coding DNA: TGCAGCGCCTCACAGGGGGCTACAATCTCCTACGAGCAGTACTTC. This sequence encodes CSASQGATISYEQYF.

This clone turned up a few times. This rearrangement joins TRBV15 to TRBJ2-5; 10 bases agree with TRBD1. TRBJ2-7 explains the end of the DNA better; the J call may be wrong. Germline values: CDR1 LNHNV, CDR2 YYDKDF (reference sequence). This CDR3 region has 14 residues. CDR3 sequence reads: CASKEGQGYYEQYF. In nucleotides, the CDR3 is TGTGCCTCTAAGGAGGGACAGGGGTACTACGAGCAGTACTTC.

This chain uses TRBV27 with TRBJ1-4; tentative D call: TRBD1 (6 bases). Germline lookup yields CDR1 MNHEY and CDR2 SMNVEV (reference sequence). The CDR3 runs 16 residues. Trimming removed 5 bases at V and 4 bases at J, with 17 bases between. The CDR3, as DNA: TGTGCCAGCAGTCCAACTCCGGGCAGGGGTAATGAAAAACTGTTTTTT. Translating it yields CASSPTPGRGNEKLFF.

The chain is built from TRBV5-5 and TRBJ1-1; the match to TRBD1 covers 7 bases. V was pared by 6 bases and J by 2 bases, with 10 bases of the junction left unmatched. Germline V gives CDR1 SGHKS, CDR2 YYEKEE (reference sequence). This CDR3 has 15 residues. CDR3 DNA sequence: TGTGCCAGCATCTTTAGACAGGGCCTAAACACTGAAGCTTTCTTT. Translating it yields CASIFRQGLNTEAFF.

The chain combines TRBV5-1 with TRBJ2-1; D perhaps matches TRBD1 (6 bases). V lost 5 bases and J 6 bases, leaving 15 bases between the germline ends. Germline CDR1 is SGHRS and CDR2 is YFSETQ. This CDR3 region has 14 residues. CDR3 DNA sequence: TGCGCCAGCAGAGAGCAGGGGCCCATCAATGAGCAGTTCTTC. This translates into CASREQGPINEQFF.

The chain uses TRBV5-6 and TRBJ1-2, with TRBD1 matching over 8 bases. CDR1 is SGHDT and CDR2 is YYEEEE in the germline V gene. The CDR3 is made up of 13 amino acids. V lost 4 bases to trimming and J lost 6 bases; unmatched junction nucleotides: 5. CDR3 sequence reads: CASSPRGQDGYTF. The CDR3 DNA reads as TGTGCCAGCAGCCCCAGGGGGCAGGATGGCTACACCTTC.

This clone came up a few times. This chain links TRBV5-1 with TRBJ1-4; TRBD1 might be the D (6 bases). V lost 1 base, J lost 7 bases, and 17 bases lay in between. From germline, CDR1 is SGHRS and CDR2 YFSETQ. The CDR3 contains 16 residues. CDR3 DNA: TGCGCCAGCAGCTTGATGCAGGGGTTGATTGGTGAAAAACTGTTTTTT. It codes for CASSLMQGLIGEKLFF.